This T cell receptor (beta chain) was obtained from a study of glioma-infiltrating T cells. Overall study findings and caveats: Above-expected tissue-blood divergence occurred in all gliomas, most in low-grade ones.

Trimming left V 6 bases short and J 1 base short, with 13 bases between. The CDR3 loop spans 14 amino acids. Germline CDR1 MNHNS, CDR2 SASEGT. Using RNA template, CDR3s of TCR alpha and beta were amplified with iRepertoire arm-PCR. TCRdb fed the multiplex PCR reads into MiXCR, producing one record per CDR3 protein. The repertoire holds about 210,000 distinct CDR3 sequences, with about 31% as singletons. This clonotype was recorded many times. What it binds is unknown. The TCR sequence derives from a human donor with low-grade glioma or glioblastoma, undergoing nonglioma brain surgery, or in good health (not recorded which). The chain has TRBV6-1 and TRBJ2-7, with D unresolved. Material: glioma tissue, nonneoplastic brain tissue, or PBMCs (not recorded which). CDR3 bases: TGTGCCAGCAGCTTAGGAACCTTATCCTACGAGCAGTACTTC. Amino acids: CASSLGTLSYEQYF.